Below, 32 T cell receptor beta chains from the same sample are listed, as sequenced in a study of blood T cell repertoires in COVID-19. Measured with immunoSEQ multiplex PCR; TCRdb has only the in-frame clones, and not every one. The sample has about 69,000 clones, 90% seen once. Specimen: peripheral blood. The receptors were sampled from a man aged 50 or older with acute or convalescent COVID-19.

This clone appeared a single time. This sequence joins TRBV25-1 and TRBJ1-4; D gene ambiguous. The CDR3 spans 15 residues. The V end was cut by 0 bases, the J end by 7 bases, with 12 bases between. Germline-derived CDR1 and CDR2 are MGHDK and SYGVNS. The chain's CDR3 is CASSEYRGQVEKLFF. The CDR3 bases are TGTGCCAGCAGTGAATATCGAGGGCAGGTTGAAAAACTGTTTTTT.

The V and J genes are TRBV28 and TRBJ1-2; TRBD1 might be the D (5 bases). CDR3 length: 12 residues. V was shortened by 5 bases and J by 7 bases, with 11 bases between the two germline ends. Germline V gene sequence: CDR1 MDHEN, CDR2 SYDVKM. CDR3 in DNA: TGTGCCAGCAGTCTCCGACAGATTGGCTACACCTTC. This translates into CASSLRQIGYTF.

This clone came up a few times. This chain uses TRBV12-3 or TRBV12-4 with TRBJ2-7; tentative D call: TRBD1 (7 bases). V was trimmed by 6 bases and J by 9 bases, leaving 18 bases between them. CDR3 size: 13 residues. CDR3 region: CASRSRQGGRQYF. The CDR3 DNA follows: TGTGCCAGCAGGTCTCGACAGGGAGGTAGGCAGTACTTC.

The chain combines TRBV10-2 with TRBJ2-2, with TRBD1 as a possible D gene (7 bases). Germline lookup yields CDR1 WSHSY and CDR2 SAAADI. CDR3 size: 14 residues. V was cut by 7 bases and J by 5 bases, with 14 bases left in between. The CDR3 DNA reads TGCGCCAGCATTCCGACAGGGAGGACCGGGGAGCTGTTTTTT. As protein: CASIPTGRTGELFF.

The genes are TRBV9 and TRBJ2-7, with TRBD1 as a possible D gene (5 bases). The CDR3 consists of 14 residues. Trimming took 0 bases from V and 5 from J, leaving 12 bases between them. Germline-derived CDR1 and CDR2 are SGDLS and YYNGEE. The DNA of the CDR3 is TGTGCCAGCAGCGTAGAGGGCAGGGCCCACGAGCAGTACTTC. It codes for CASSVEGRAHEQYF.

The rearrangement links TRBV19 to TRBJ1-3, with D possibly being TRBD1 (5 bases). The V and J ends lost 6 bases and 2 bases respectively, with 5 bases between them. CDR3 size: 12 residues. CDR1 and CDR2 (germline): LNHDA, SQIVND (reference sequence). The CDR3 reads CASRTAGNTIYF. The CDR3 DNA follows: TGTGCCAGTAGGACAGCTGGAAACACCATATATTTT.

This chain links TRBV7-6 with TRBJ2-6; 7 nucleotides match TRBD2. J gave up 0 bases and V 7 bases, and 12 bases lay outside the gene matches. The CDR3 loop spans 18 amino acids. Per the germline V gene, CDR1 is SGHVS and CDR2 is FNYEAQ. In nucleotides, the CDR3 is TGTGCCAGCACCCCACGGGGGGAAACCCTCTCTGGGGCCAACGTCCTGACTTTC. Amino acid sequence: CASTPRGETLSGANVLTF.

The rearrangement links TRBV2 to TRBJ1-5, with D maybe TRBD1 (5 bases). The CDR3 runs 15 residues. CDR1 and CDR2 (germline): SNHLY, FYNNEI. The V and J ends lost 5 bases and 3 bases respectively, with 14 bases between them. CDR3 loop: CASSQNQGINQPQHF. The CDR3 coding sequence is TGTGCCAGCAGTCAAAATCAGGGAATCAATCAGCCCCAGCATTTT.

CDR3 sequence reads: CASSLTRRTEAFF. The CDR3 region has the DNA TGTGCCAGCAGCTTAACCAGGCGAACTGAAGCTTTCTTT. V and J are TRBV11-2 and TRBJ1-1; no clear D gene. CDR1 and CDR2 (germline): SGHAT, FQNNGV. The CDR3 sequence is 13 residues long. With 2 bases removed from V and 5 bases from J, the gap between germline ends came to 9 bases.

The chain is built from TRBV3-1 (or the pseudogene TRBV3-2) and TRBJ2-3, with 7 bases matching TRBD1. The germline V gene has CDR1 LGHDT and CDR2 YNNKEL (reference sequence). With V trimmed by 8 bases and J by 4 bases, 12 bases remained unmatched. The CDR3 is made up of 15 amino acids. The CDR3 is CASGYRGQGADTQYF. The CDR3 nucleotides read TGTGCCAGCGGGTACAGGGGCCAGGGGGCAGATACGCAGTATTTT.

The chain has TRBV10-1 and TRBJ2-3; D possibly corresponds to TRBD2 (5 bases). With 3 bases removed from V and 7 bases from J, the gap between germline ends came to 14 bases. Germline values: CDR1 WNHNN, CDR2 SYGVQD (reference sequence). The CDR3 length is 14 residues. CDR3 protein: CASSDVRPGNTQYF. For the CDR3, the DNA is TGCGCCAGCAGTGATGTGAGGCCGGGAAATACGCAGTATTTT.

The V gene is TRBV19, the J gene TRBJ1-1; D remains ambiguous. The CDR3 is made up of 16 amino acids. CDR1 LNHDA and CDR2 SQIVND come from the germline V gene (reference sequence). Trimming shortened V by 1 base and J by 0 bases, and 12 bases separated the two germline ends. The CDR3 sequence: CASSIVQLPMNTEAFF. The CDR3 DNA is TGTGCCAGTAGTATAGTACAGCTCCCGATGAACACTGAAGCTTTCTTT.

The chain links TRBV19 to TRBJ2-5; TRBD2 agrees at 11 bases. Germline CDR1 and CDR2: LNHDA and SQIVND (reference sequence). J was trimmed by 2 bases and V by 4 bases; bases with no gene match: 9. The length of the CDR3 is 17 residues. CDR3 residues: CASSNRGLAGLQETQYF. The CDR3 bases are TGTGCCAGTAGTAATCGAGGACTAGCGGGCTTACAAGAGACCCAGTACTTC.

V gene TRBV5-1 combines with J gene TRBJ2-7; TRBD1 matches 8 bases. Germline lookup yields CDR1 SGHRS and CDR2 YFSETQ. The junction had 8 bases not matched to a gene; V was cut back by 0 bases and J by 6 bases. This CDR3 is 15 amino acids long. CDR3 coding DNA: TGCGCCAGCAGCTTGGATGCGGCCGACAGGGGCGAGCAGTACTTC. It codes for CASSLDAADRGEQYF. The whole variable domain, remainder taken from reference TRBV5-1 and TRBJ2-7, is KAGVTQTPRYLIKTRGQQVTLSCSPISGHRSVSWYQQTPGQGLQFLFEYFSETQRNKGNFPGRFSGRQFSNSRSEMNVSTLELGDSALYLCASSLDAADRGEQYFGPGTRLTVT.

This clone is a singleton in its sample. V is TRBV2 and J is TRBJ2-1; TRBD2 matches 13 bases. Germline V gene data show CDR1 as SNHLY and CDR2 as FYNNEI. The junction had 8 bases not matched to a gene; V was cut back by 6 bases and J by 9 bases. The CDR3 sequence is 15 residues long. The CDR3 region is CASRGTSGVGGEQFF. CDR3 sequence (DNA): TGTGCCAGCAGGGGGACTAGCGGGGTTGGTGGTGAGCAGTTCTTC.

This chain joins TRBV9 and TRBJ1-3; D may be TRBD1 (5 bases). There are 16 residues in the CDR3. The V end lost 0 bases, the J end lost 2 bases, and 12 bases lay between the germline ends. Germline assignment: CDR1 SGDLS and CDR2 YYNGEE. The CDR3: CASSVAVQGAGNTIYF. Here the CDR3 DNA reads TGTGCCAGCAGCGTAGCTGTACAAGGGGCTGGAAACACCATATATTTT. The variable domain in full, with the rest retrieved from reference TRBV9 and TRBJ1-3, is DSGVTQTPKHLITATGQRVTLRCSPRSGDLSVYWYQQSLDQGLQFLIQYYNGEERAKGNILERFSAQQFPDLHSELNLSSLELGDSALYFCASSVAVQGAGNTIYFGEGSWLTVV.

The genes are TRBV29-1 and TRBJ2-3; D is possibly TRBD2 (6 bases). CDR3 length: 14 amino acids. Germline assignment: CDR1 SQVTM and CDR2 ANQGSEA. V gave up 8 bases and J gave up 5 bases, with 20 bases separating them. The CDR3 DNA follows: TGCAGCTCCTGGACGGGACTTCTGGGAGATACGCAGTATTTT. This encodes CSSWTGLLGDTQYF.

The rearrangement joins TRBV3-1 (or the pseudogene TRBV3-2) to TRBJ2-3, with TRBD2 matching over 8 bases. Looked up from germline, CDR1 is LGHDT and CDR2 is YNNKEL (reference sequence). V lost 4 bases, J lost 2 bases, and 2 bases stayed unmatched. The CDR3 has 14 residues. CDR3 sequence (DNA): TGTGCCAGCAGCCTAGCGGGGTCCACAGATACGCAGTATTTT. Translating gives CASSLAGSTDTQYF.

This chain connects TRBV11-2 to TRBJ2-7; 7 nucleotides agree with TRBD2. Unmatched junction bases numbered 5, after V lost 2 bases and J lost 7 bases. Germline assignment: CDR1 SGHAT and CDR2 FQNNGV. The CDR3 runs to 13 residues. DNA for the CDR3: TGTGCCAGCAGCTTACTAGTCGGGGGGGAGCAGTACTTC. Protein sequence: CASSLLVGGEQYF.

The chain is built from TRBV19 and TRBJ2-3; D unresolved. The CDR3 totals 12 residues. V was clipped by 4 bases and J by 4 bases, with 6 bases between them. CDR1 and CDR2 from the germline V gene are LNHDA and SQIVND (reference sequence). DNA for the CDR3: TGTGCCAGTAGTACCGGTGCAGATACGCAGTATTTT. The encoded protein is CASSTGADTQYF.

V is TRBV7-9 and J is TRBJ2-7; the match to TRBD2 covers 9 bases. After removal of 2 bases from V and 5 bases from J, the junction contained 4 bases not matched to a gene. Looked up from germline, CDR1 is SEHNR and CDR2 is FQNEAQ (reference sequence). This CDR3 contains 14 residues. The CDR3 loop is CASSLMGLADEQYF. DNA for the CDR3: TGTGCCAGCAGCTTAATGGGACTAGCTGACGAGCAGTACTTC.

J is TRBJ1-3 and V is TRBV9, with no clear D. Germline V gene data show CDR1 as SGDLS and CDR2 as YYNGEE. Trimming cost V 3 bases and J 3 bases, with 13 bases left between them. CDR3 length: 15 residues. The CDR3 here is CASSARSSFGNTIYF. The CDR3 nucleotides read TGTGCCAGCAGCGCCCGGTCTAGCTTTGGAAACACCATATATTTT.

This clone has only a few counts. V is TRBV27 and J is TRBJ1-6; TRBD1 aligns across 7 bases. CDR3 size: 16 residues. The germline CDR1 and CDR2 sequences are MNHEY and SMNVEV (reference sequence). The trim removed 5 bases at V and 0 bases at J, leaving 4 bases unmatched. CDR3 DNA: TGTGCCAGCAGTAGGGACAGATCCTCCTATAATTCACCCCTCCACTTT. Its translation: CASSRDRSSYNSPLHF.

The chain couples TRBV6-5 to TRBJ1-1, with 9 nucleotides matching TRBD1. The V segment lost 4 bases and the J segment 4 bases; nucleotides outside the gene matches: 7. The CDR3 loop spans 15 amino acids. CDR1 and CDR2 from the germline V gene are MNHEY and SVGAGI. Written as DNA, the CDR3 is TGTGCCAGCAGTTCTACAGGGGGCAGGAGCACTGAAGCTTTCTTT. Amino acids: CASSSTGGRSTEAFF.

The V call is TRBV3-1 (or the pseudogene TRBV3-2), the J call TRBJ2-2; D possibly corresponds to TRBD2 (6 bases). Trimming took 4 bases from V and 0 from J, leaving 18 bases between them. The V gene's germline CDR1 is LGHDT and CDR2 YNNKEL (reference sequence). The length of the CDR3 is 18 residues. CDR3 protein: CASSLRAGPHSNTGELFF. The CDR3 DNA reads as TGTGCCAGCAGCCTCCGGGCGGGACCCCATTCGAACACCGGGGAGCTGTTTTTT.

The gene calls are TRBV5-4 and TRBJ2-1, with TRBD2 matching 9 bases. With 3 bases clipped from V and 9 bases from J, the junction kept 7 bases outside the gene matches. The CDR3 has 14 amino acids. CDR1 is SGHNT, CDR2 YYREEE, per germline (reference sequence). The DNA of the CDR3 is TGTGCCAGCAGCTCTAGCGGGACTTTGAGTGAGCAGTTCTTC. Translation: CASSSSGTLSEQFF. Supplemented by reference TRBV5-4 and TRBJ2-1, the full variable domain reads ETGVTQSPTHLIKTRGQQVTLRCSSQSGHNTVSWYQQALGQGPQFIFQYYREEENGRGNFPPRFSGLQFPNYSSELNVNALELDDSALYLCASSSSGTLSEQFFGPGTRLTVL.

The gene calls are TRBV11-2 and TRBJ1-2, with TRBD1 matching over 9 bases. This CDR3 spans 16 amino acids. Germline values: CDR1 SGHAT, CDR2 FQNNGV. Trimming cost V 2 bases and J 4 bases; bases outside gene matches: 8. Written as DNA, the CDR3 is TGTGCCAGCAGCTTATCCCTGGGGACAGGGCCCTATGGCTACACCTTC. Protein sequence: CASSLSLGTGPYGYTF.

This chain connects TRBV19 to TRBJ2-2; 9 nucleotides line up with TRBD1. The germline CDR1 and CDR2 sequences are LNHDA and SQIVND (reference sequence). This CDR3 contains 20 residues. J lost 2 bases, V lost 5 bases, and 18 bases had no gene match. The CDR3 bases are TGTGCCAGTAGTTCCCGCAGCATTCTCGTGGGACAGGGAAACACCGGGGAGCTGTTTTTT. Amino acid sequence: CASSSRSILVGQGNTGELFF.

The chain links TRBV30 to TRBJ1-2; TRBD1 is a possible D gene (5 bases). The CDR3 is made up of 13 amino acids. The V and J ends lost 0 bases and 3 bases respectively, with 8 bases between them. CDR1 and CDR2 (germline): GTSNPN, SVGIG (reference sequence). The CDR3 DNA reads TGTGCCTGGAGTGTATCAGGGTACTATGGCTACACCTTC. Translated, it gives CAWSVSGYYGYTF.

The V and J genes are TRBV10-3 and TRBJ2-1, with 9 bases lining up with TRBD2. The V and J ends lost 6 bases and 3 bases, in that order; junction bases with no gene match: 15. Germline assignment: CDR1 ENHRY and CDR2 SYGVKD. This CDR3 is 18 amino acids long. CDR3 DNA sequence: TGTGCCATCAGGCCCGGGGGGCTAGCGGGAAGTATCTACAATGAGCAGTTCTTC. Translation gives CAIRPGGLAGSIYNEQFF.

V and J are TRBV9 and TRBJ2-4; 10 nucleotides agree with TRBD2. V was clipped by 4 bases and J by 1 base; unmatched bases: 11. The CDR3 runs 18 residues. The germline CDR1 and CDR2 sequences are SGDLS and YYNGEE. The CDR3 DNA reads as TGTGCCAGCAGCCCCGGACTAGCGGAGGGCGGGGCCAAAAACATTCAGTACTTC. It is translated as CASSPGLAEGGAKNIQYF.

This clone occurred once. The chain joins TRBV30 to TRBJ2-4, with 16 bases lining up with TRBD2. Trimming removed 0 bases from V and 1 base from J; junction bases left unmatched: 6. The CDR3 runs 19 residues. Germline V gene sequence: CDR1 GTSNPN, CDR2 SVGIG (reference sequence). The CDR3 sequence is CAWSVRGTSGRAAKNIQYF. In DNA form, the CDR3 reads TGTGCCTGGAGTGTACGGGGGACTAGCGGGAGGGCCGCCAAAAACATTCAGTACTTC.